The subject of this entry is one T cell receptor beta chain. Its antigen is as yet unknown. Gene names are the mouse ones. Time point indicated: mouse harvest day 14 after allogeneic transplant. Tail vein injection delivered 10^7 T-cell-depleted bone marrow cells and 10^6 splenic CD5+ T cells. Tissues came from B6→BALB/c major-mismatch GVHD mice at day 7 or 14. The data are from a study of tissue T cells after allogeneic stem cell transplantation. Sequenced by immunoSEQ multiplex PCR; TCRdb stores in-frame clones only, minus some. In the table there are roughly 2,800 clones, approximately 40% of which are singletons. Study findings and constraints: Only a limited share of tissue TCRs appeared in blood or spleen.

Material: gut tissue. The receptor's source is a female BALB/c mouse given C57BL/6 T cells with graft-versus-host disease after an allogeneic hematopoietic cell transplant.

The CDR3 bases that were read are TGTGCCTGGAGTCTCGCCAGGGGTGGCACAGAAGTCTTC. Translating it yields CAWSLARGGTEVF. The complete CDR3 reads CAWSLARGGTEVFF. This chain links TRBV31 with TRBJ1-1, with TRBD1 as a possible D gene (6 bases). The CDR3 end falls 1 residue outside the read, so it is completed with the germline J gene. The CDR3 consists of 14 residues. V gave up 0 bases and J gave up 4 bases, with 12 bases separating them. The germline gives CDR1 GKSSPN, CDR2 SITVG.